A single sample is the source of the 23 T cell receptor beta chains below, sequenced in a study of Graves' ophthalmopathy and Graves' hyperthyroidism. RNA transcripts provided the template for amplifying TCR beta CDR3 regions. HTBI primers primed a first-round RT-PCR, and a second-round multiplex PCR followed. TCRdb recomputed calls from the multiplex PCR reads with MiXCR, one row per CDR3 protein. The sample lists over 450,000 distinct CDR3 sequences; around an eighth were seen once. Sequenced sample: blood. The receptors were sampled from a woman aged 25 to 39 with Graves' ophthalmopathy.

The chain couples TRBV7-2 to TRBJ2-2; 11 positions agree with TRBD2. The CDR3 has 20 amino acids. Germline lookup yields CDR1 SGHTA and CDR2 FQGNSA. Trimming cost V 4 bases and J 0 bases; bases outside gene matches: 13. The CDR3 DNA is TGTGCCAGCAGCTACCTTACCGGGACTAGCGGTGCCTCGAACACCGGGGAGCTGTTTTTT. Its translation is CASSYLTGTSGASNTGELFF.

This clonotype was observed many times. The chain combines TRBV19 with TRBJ1-2, with no clear D. CDR1 is LNHDA and CDR2 is SQIVND in the germline V gene (reference sequence). This CDR3 contains 15 residues. V lost 5 bases and J lost 5, with 18 bases in between. CDR3 DNA: TGTGCCAGTAGTGCGCCCAGAACAGCGAGATATGGCTACACCTTC. Translating gives CASSAPRTARYGYTF.

This clonotype showed up many times. CDR3 in amino acids: CASRKDRGTVYEQYF. The CDR3 bases are TGTGCCAGCAGAAAGGACAGGGGGACAGTCTACGAGCAGTACTTC. The V and J genes are TRBV6-5 and TRBJ2-7; 10 bases agree with TRBD1. After removal of 6 bases from V and 3 bases from J, the junction contained 8 bases not matched to a gene. The V gene's germline CDR1 is MNHEY and CDR2 SVGAGI. This CDR3 is built from 15 residues.

The chain recombines TRBV14 with TRBJ1-1; D remains unclear. V lost 5 bases to trimming and J lost 7 bases, with 14 bases between them. CDR1 is SGHDN, CDR2 FVKESK, per germline. This CDR3 has 13 amino acids. This chain's CDR3 is CASSVGRWVEAFF. The DNA of the CDR3 is TGTGCCAGCAGCGTCGGGAGGTGGGTTGAAGCTTTCTTT.

This clonotype has a count of ten or more. This chain uses TRBV6-5 with TRBJ1-5; TRBD1 aligns across 10 bases. This CDR3 contains 14 residues. After removal of 8 bases from V and 7 bases from J, the junction contained 8 bases not matched to a gene. Germline V CDR1 and CDR2: MNHEY, SVGAGI. DNA for the CDR3: TGTGCCAGCGGGGTGACAGGGGGCAGCCAGCCCCAGCATTTT. Translation gives CASGVTGGSQPQHF.

This clonotype occurred many times. The chain carries TRBV6-1 and TRBJ2-2, with D perhaps matching TRBD1 (6 bases). Germline CDR1 and CDR2: MNHNS and SASEGT. V lost 2 bases, J lost 3 bases, and 13 bases lay in between. The CDR3 has 16 residues. The CDR3 sequence: CASSEFPTGYTGELFF. The DNA of the CDR3 is TGTGCCAGCAGTGAATTCCCGACAGGATACACCGGGGAGCTGTTTTTT.

This clonotype has at least ten counts. The V and J genes are TRBV9 and TRBJ2-5, with D possibly being TRBD1 or TRBD2 (6 bases each). Trimming cost V 6 bases and J 6 bases, with 21 bases left between them. CDR3 length equals 15 residues. Germline V CDR1 and CDR2: SGDLS, YYNGEE. The CDR3 here is CASNQAGGGWKTQYF. The CDR3 DNA reads TGTGCCAGCAACCAGGCAGGAGGGGGATGGAAGACCCAGTACTTC. Full variable domain (missing parts from reference TRBV9 and TRBJ2-5): DSGVTQTPKHLITATGQRVTLRCSPRSGDLSVYWYQQSLDQGLQFLIQYYNGEERAKGNILERFSAQQFPDLHSELNLSSLELGDSALYFCASNQAGGGWKTQYFGPGTRLLVL.

The gene calls are TRBV19 and TRBJ2-2; perhaps TRBD2 as D (5 bases). V lost 2 bases to trimming and J lost 4 bases, with 11 bases between them. CDR1 LNHDA and CDR2 SQIVND come from the germline V gene (reference sequence). The CDR3 runs 15 residues. The CDR3 sequence is CASSIFWTVTGELFF. The CDR3 DNA is TGTGCCAGTAGTATATTCTGGACTGTCACCGGGGAGCTGTTTTTT.

This clonotype was seen at least ten times. V is TRBV9 and J is TRBJ2-7; D is undetermined. This CDR3 contains 14 residues. Germline V gives CDR1 SGDLS, CDR2 YYNGEE. Deletions cut 0 bases from V and 2 bases from J, with 9 bases between. CDR3 protein: CASSVDASTYEQYF. CDR3 coding DNA: TGTGCCAGCAGCGTAGACGCGTCAACCTACGAGCAGTACTTC.

The rearrangement links TRBV7-2 to TRBJ2-2; a possible D gene is TRBD2 (6 bases). V was clipped by 5 bases and J by 3 bases, with 13 bases between them. This CDR3 is 15 amino acids long. Germline CDR1 is SGHTA and CDR2 is FQGNSA. The DNA of the CDR3 is TGTGCCAGCAGCGCACCGGGAGTTGACACCGGGGAGCTGTTTTTT. Residues: CASSAPGVDTGELFF.

V and J are TRBV19 and TRBJ2-5; 10 bases agree with TRBD1. The length of the CDR3 is 13 residues. J gave up 4 bases and V 6 bases, and 2 bases lay outside the gene matches. Looked up from germline, CDR1 is LNHDA and CDR2 is SQIVND (reference sequence). CDR3 DNA: TGTGCCAGTAGGGACAGGGGGGGAGAGACCCAGTACTTC. Amino acid sequence: CASRDRGGETQYF.

This clonotype was counted between two and nine times. This sequence joins TRBV10-2 and TRBJ1-1, with a weak D call TRBD1 (6 bases). From germline, CDR1 is WSHSY and CDR2 SAAADI. V dropped 3 bases and J dropped 5 bases, with 13 bases sitting between them. The CDR3 is 14 residues long. The CDR3 loop reads CASSDVNRVTEAFF. The CDR3 bases are TGCGCCAGCAGTGACGTAAACAGGGTTACTGAAGCTTTCTTT.

On this clonotype: A much more abundant neighbour one base away suggests this may be a read error. The chain recombines TRBV12-3 or TRBV12-4 with TRBJ1-2; D is unresolved. The germline V and J ends were trimmed by 8 bases and 3 bases, with 13 bases remaining between them. The CDR3 runs to 13 residues. The CDR3 spells CASAPGSDYGYTF. CDR3 nucleotide sequence: TGTGCCAGCGCCCCAGGCTCCGACTATGGCTACACCTTC.

Ten or more counts support this clonotype. This rearrangement joins TRBV6-5 to TRBJ2-5, with TRBD2 matching over 12 bases. V dropped 4 bases and J dropped 5; count of bases not matched to a gene: 5. Looked up from germline, CDR1 is MNHEY and CDR2 is SVGAGI. CDR3 length equals 15 residues. The CDR3: CASSSSGGARETQYF. As DNA, the CDR3 is TGTGCCAGCAGTTCTAGCGGGGGGGCTCGGGAGACCCAGTACTTC.

Ten or more counts support this clonotype. The chain has TRBV30 and TRBJ2-2, with D uncertain. The CDR3 is 13 amino acids. Trimming took off 1 base at V and 4 bases at J, with 7 bases between the two ends. Germline V CDR1 and CDR2: GTSNPN, SVGIG (reference sequence). The CDR3 reads CAWSARLTGELFF. CDR3 nucleotides: TGTGCCTGGAGTGCCCGCCTCACCGGGGAGCTGTTTTTT. Based on the CDR3 plus reference TRBV30 and TRBJ2-2, the full variable domain is SQTIHQWPATLVQPVGSPLSLECTVEGTSNPNLYWYRQAAGRGLQLLFYSVGIGQISSEVPQNLSASRPQDRQFILSSKKLLLSDSGFYLCAWSARLTGELFFGEGSRLTVL.

Comments on this clonotype: This sequence may be a read error, since a much larger clone differs from it by one base. The rearrangement joins TRBV12-3 or TRBV12-4 to TRBJ2-6, with a weak D call TRBD1 (5 bases). This CDR3 has 13 amino acids. The CDR3: CACSKYGANVLTF. CDR3 bases: TGTGCCTGCAGCAAATATGGGGCCAACGTCCTGACCTTC.

On this clonotype itself: Just one base apart from a much larger clone, this may be a read error. This chain uses TRBV6-2 or TRBV6-3 with TRBJ2-5; D possibly uses TRBD1 or TRBD2 (5 bases each). The CDR3 runs 13 residues. The germline V gene has CDR1 MNHEY and CDR2 SVGEGT. CDR3: CGRSEGNQETQYF. CDR3 sequence (DNA): TGTGGCAGGTCAGAGGGGAACCAAGAGACCCAGTACTTC.

This clonotype has at least ten counts. This chain joins TRBV27 and TRBJ2-5, with a weak D call TRBD2 (5 bases). The CDR3 is 15 amino acids. Germline CDR1 and CDR2: MNHEY and SMNVEV (reference sequence). Trimming left V 2 bases short and J 6 bases short, with 16 bases between. The CDR3 loop reads CASSLSKDREKTQYF. DNA of the CDR3: TGTGCCAGCAGTTTAAGTAAGGATCGGGAAAAGACCCAGTACTTC.

This clonotype was seen only a few times. The chain carries TRBV4-1 and TRBJ2-2; 15 nucleotides line up with TRBD2. J gave up 4 bases and V 7 bases, and 4 bases lay outside the gene matches. The germline gives CDR1 MGHRA, CDR2 YSYEKL. CDR3 size: 16 residues. The CDR3 DNA reads as TGCGCCAGCACCAGGGGACTAGCGGGGGGCACCGGGGAGCTGTTTTTT. This codes for CASTRGLAGGTGELFF.

This clonotype was seen many times. This chain connects TRBV30 to TRBJ1-3; 7 nucleotides agree with TRBD1. Germline V gives CDR1 GTSNPN, CDR2 SVGIG (reference sequence). This CDR3 region has 13 residues. Losses at the gene ends were 5 bases for V and 3 bases for J; bases not matched to a gene: 4. The CDR3 reads CAWAGGYGNTIYF. CDR3 in DNA: TGTGCCTGGGCAGGGGGTTATGGAAACACCATATATTTT.

This clonotype was counted ten times or more. The V gene is TRBV7-8, the J gene TRBJ1-5; D ambiguous. The length of the CDR3 is 13 residues. The germline V gene encodes CDR1 SGHVS and CDR2 FQNEAQ. V shed 3 bases and J shed 1 base, with 4 bases lying between them. The CDR3 DNA is TGTGCCAGCAGCTTGGAAAGCAATCAGCCCCAGCATTTT. Translated: CASSLESNQPQHF.

This clonotype has a count of ten or more. V gene TRBV7-6 combines with J gene TRBJ2-7; D is possibly TRBD2 (5 bases). Between the trimmed V and J ends, which lost 1 base and 3 bases, there was a span of 13 bases. Germline-derived CDR1 and CDR2 are SGHVS and FNYEAQ. The CDR3 covers 15 residues. CDR3 sequence: CASSLGGSVGYEQYF. The CDR3, as DNA: TGTGCCAGCAGCTTAGGGGGTAGCGTCGGCTACGAGCAGTACTTC.

This clonotype was recorded at least ten times. The chain links TRBV11-2 to TRBJ1-6, with 9 bases that match TRBD1. With 4 bases clipped from V and 10 bases from J, the junction kept 5 bases outside the gene matches. The CDR3 consists of 14 residues. Per the germline V gene, CDR1 is SGHAT and CDR2 is FQNNGV. The CDR3 DNA reads as TGTGCCAGCAGCTCGACAGGGGGACGATCACCCCTCCACTTT. This gives the protein CASSSTGGRSPLHF.